The 23 T cell receptor beta chains below come from one sample, sequenced in a study of read filtering for tumor transcriptome and immune sequencing (dated by TCRdb to 2020 to 2022). Sequencer: Illumina HiSeq 4000. The Immunoverse kit was used to build TCR libraries from roughly 370 ng RNA, with molecular barcoded adaptors covering alpha/delta and beta/gamma chains. TCRdb reprocessing: public reads trimmed at Q25 with fastp, clones called with MiXCR, in-frame beta chains kept. Identical CDR3 protein sequences are pooled into one entry, listed with their most common genes and DNA. Across this sample there are approximately 65,000 distinct CDR3 sequences, with 11% to 15% seen only once. The ten largest clones capture approximately 47% of the sample. Sequencing was carried out using a population of CD138-negative cells sorted from bone marrow. Interpreted using the paper, the cell subset or site label stands for: bone marrow mononuclear cells depleted of CD138+ plasma/myeloma cells by negative magnetic selection. Receptors were obtained from a donor over 35 with multiple myeloma.

This clonotype was counted at least ten times. CDR3 amino acids: CASSQTAGTGMSYEQYF. The CDR3 DNA is TGTGCCAGCAGCCAAACTGCCGGGACAGGGATGTCCTACGAGCAGTACTTC. The chain links TRBV4-2 to TRBJ2-7; TRBD1 aligns across 9 bases. Trimming took 2 bases from V and 1 from J; bases not matched to a gene: 9. The germline gives CDR1 LGHNA, CDR2 YNFKEQ. The length of the CDR3 is 17 residues.

This clonotype appeared many times. The gene calls are TRBV29-1 and TRBJ1-5, with 7 bases that match TRBD1. V lost 5 bases, J lost 4 bases, and 2 bases stayed unmatched. The CDR3 extends over 12 amino acids. Germline-derived CDR1 and CDR2 are SQVTM and ANQGSEA. CDR3 in amino acids: CSVLQGNQPQHF. The CDR3 region has the DNA TGCAGCGTTTTACAGGGGAATCAGCCCCAGCATTTT.

This clonotype has only a few counts. Possible read error: a much larger clone is one base away. The V call is TRBV18, the J call TRBJ2-5; D might be TRBD2 (5 bases). Germline CDR1 reads KGHSH; CDR2 reads LQKENI. This CDR3 has 14 amino acids. Trimming stripped 11 bases from V and 5 bases from J, with 21 bases between. For the CDR3, the DNA is TGTGCCTGCAACGCGGCCCGGTCGGGGGAGACCCAGTACTTC. Its protein is CACNAARSGETQYF.

At least ten counts were recorded for this clonotype. The chain recombines TRBV7-2 with TRBJ1-5, with 7 bases matching TRBD1. The CDR3 covers 14 residues. The J segment lost 4 bases and the V segment lost 4 bases, leaving 4 bases of the junction unmatched. The germline CDR1 and CDR2 sequences are SGHTA and FQGNSA. In nucleotides, the CDR3 is TGTGCCAGCAGCTACAGGGGTGGAAATCAGCCCCAGCATTTT. This gives the protein CASSYRGGNQPQHF.

A word on this clonotype: A much larger clonotype is one base distant, so this may be a read error. The chain combines TRBV20-1 with TRBJ2-5, with TRBD2 matching 10 bases. J was trimmed by 4 bases and V by 5 bases; bases with no gene match: 7. Germline values: CDR1 DFQATT, CDR2 SNEGSKA (reference sequence). CDR3 length: 14 amino acids. CDR3 bases: TGCAGTGCTGGAGTACTAGCGGGACTAGAGACCCAGTACTTC. It encodes CSAGVLAGLETQYF.

This clonotype occurred many times. The V gene is TRBV11-1, the J gene TRBJ2-3, with D possibly TRBD2 on 5 matching bases. V was pared by 5 bases and J by 0 bases, with 18 bases between. The CDR3 is made up of 17 amino acids. Germline assignment: CDR1 SGHAT and CDR2 FQDESV (reference sequence). DNA of the CDR3: TGTGCCAGCAGCCTCTCCGGGTTAGCGCGAAGCACAGATACGCAGTATTTT. This codes for CASSLSGLARSTDTQYF.

This clonotype was recorded at least ten times. The chain has TRBV5-1 and TRBJ2-5; possibly TRBD1 for D (6 bases). This CDR3 is built from 15 residues. Trimming pared 0 bases from V and 5 bases from J, leaving 14 bases between. Germline CDR1 SGHRS, CDR2 YFSETQ. Written as DNA, the CDR3 is TGCGCCAGCAGCTTGGAACCTTTAAGGGGGGAGACCCAGTACTTC. The encoded protein is CASSLEPLRGETQYF.

The V gene is TRBV6-2 or TRBV6-3, the J gene TRBJ2-7, with 7 bases matching TRBD2. The CDR3 has 14 amino acids. V lost 5 bases, J lost 6 bases, and 10 bases stayed unmatched. The germline CDR1 and CDR2 sequences are MNHEY and SVGEGT. The CDR3 sequence is CASSTGTTSGEQYF. The CDR3 bases are TGTGCCAGCAGTACCGGGACTACCTCGGGCGAGCAGTACTTC.

This clonotype was seen more than once but under ten times. The chain uses TRBV19 and TRBJ1-2; TRBD1 aligns across 7 bases. The germline gives CDR1 LNHDA, CDR2 SQIVND (reference sequence). CDR3 length equals 15 residues. V shed 5 bases and J 2 bases; nucleotides not matched to a gene: 8. This CDR3 reads CASSPTGQVNYGYTF. In DNA form, the CDR3 reads TGTGCCAGTAGTCCGACAGGGCAGGTGAACTATGGCTACACCTTC.

This clonotype came up many times. This sequence joins TRBV19 and TRBJ1-5; tentative D call: TRBD1 (6 bases). V was shortened by 5 bases and J by 3 bases, with 8 bases between the two germline ends. Germline lookup yields CDR1 LNHDA and CDR2 SQIVND (reference sequence). The CDR3 totals 13 residues. For the CDR3, the DNA is TGTGCCAGTAGTCGGACAGACAATCAGCCCCAGCATTTT. Translated: CASSRTDNQPQHF.

In this sample, this clonotype turned up once. One base away lies a much larger clone, so this may be a sequencing read error. The gene calls are TRBV20-1 and TRBJ2-7; no reliable D call. The CDR3 totals 15 residues. V was cut by 3 bases and J by 1 base, with 16 bases left in between. Germline V lookup: CDR1 DFQATT, CDR2 SNEGSKA (reference sequence). The CDR3 DNA follows: TGCAGTGCTAGGCGTACTCAGTTCACGTCCTACGAGCAGTACTTC. Protein sequence: CSARRTQFTSYEQYF.

This clonotype was counted many times. The chain carries TRBV6-2 or TRBV6-3 and TRBJ2-1; no definite D call. Germline CDR1 is MNHEY and CDR2 is SVGEGT. V lost 6 bases and J 6 bases, leaving 12 bases between the germline ends. CDR3 length equals 13 residues. The CDR3 bases are TGTGCCAGCAGCCGATGGGGTCCCAATGAGCAGTTCTTC. Encoded protein: CASSRWGPNEQFF.

This clonotype was found many times. The gene calls are TRBV7-2 and TRBJ1-2; 7 bases map to TRBD1. The CDR3 extends over 15 amino acids. V lost 3 bases and J lost 5; bases outside the gene matches: 9. Germline V gene lookup returns CDR1 SGHTA and CDR2 FQGNSA. The CDR3 DNA reads as TGTGCCAGCAGCTTTACTCAGACAGGGATTTATGGCTACACCTTC. Its translation: CASSFTQTGIYGYTF.

This clonotype was seen many times. The chain links TRBV6-4 to TRBJ2-2; 10 bases fit TRBD1. In germline, CDR1 is MRHNA, CDR2 SNTAGT. There are 14 residues in the CDR3. Trimming at V came to 8 bases and at J to 5 bases, leaving 5 bases not matched to a gene. CDR3 amino acids: CASSGQGETGELFF. As DNA, the CDR3 is TGTGCCAGCTCCGGACAGGGGGAGACCGGGGAGCTGTTTTTT.

This clonotype showed up many times. V and J are TRBV20-1 and TRBJ1-6; 8 bases align to TRBD1. Germline V gene lookup returns CDR1 DFQATT and CDR2 SNEGSKA (reference sequence). Germline trimming cut 4 bases from V and 10 bases from J; bases unmatched to any gene: 9. This CDR3 has 14 amino acids. CDR3 nucleotide sequence: TGCAGTGCTAAACAGGGGGTGTTAGTCTCACCCCTCCACTTT. This encodes CSAKQGVLVSPLHF.

Only a few counts were recorded for this clonotype. J is TRBJ2-5 and V is TRBV5-6, with unresolved D. The CDR3 length is 14 residues. With 1 base removed from V and 5 bases from J, the gap between germline ends came to 12 bases. Germline CDR1 reads SGHDT; CDR2 reads YYEEEE. The CDR3 DNA reads TGTGCCAGCAGCTTGAGTGGCATGGGTGAGACCCAGTACTTC. This codes for CASSLSGMGETQYF.

This clonotype came up many times. The rearrangement uses TRBV2 and TRBJ2-6; possible D gene TRBD1, 6 bases. Trimming took 4 bases from V and 2 from J, leaving 9 bases between them. There are 15 residues in the CDR3. In germline, CDR1 is SNHLY, CDR2 FYNNEI. As DNA, the CDR3 is TGTGCCAGCAGTGTCTACAGGGCTGGGGCCAACGTCCTGACTTTC. Translating it yields CASSVYRAGANVLTF.

In its sample, this clonotype was seen once. A much larger clonotype is one base distant, so this may be a read error. The chain recombines TRBV3-1 with TRBJ2-1; no definite D call. Germline V CDR1 and CDR2: LGHDT, YNNKEL (reference sequence). This CDR3 comprises 17 residues. CDR3 nucleotides: TGTGCCGGCAGCGAAAACCCGTCATCGCGGTATAGTACCCCCCAGATCTTC. Amino acid sequence: CAGSENPSSRYSTPQIF.

This clonotype was counted many times. The V call is TRBV12-3 or TRBV12-4, the J call TRBJ2-1, with D hard to call. This CDR3 is built from 15 residues. The V gene lost 6 bases and the J gene lost 7 bases, with 19 bases spanning the gap. The CDR3 sequence is CASSPTTRSWNEQFF. The DNA of the CDR3 is TGTGCCAGCAGCCCTACTACCAGATCTTGGAATGAGCAGTTCTTC.

In this sample, this clonotype turned up many times. J is TRBJ2-1 and V is TRBV28; TRBD2 is a possible D gene (6 bases). Germline V gene data show CDR1 as MDHEN and CDR2 as SYDVKM. This CDR3 is built from 14 residues. The V and J ends lost 5 bases and 6 bases respectively, with 14 bases between them. The CDR3 spells CASSNRREANEQFF. DNA of the CDR3: TGTGCCAGCAGTAACAGAAGGGAGGCCAATGAGCAGTTCTTC. The full variable domain, completed using reference TRBV28 and TRBJ2-1, is DVKVTQSSRYLVKRTGEKVFLECVQDMDHENMFWYRQDPGLGLRLIYFSYDVKMKEKGDIPEGYSVSREKKERFSLILESASTNQTSMYLCASSNRREANEQFFGPGTRLTVL.

This clonotype came up many times. This chain connects TRBV27 to TRBJ1-2; D perhaps matches TRBD1 (6 bases). The germline gives CDR1 MNHEY, CDR2 SMNVEV (reference sequence). The CDR3 is made up of 14 amino acids. Trimming left V 2 bases short and J 6 bases short, with 13 bases between. The CDR3 loop is CASSLTGIAHGYTF. The CDR3 coding sequence is TGTGCCAGCAGTTTAACAGGGATCGCACATGGCTACACCTTC.

About this clonotype: Sequence at one end of the junction differs from germline and may be a read error. This chain connects TRBV6-6 to TRBJ1-5; D may be TRBD1 (6 bases). In germline, CDR1 is MNHNY, CDR2 SVGAGI (reference sequence). CDR3 length equals 14 residues. CDR3 sequence reads: CASTLDSGNQPQYF. The CDR3 coding sequence is TGTGCCAGCACCCTGGACAGTGGGAATCAGCCCCAATATTTT.

This clonotype was observed at least ten times. The V and J genes are TRBV14 and TRBJ2-7; D uncertain. Germline V lookup: CDR1 SGHDN, CDR2 FVKESK. V was pared by 3 bases and J by 2 bases, with 2 bases between. The CDR3 length is 11 residues. CDR3 in DNA: TGTGCCAGCAGCCATGCCTACGAGCAGTACTTC. Residues: CASSHAYEQYF.